This TCR beta chain was sequenced for a study of shared clonotypes between healthy human individuals. Study conclusions and caveats: Generation probabilities of non-shared clonotypes were lower (relative to those shared by all four donors).

Regarding this clone: What it binds is not known.

The CDR3 spans 14 residues. V was pared by 3 bases and J by 5 bases, with 14 bases between. From germline, CDR1 is MDHEN and CDR2 SYDVKM. The authors ran the assay at deep level. Several immunoSEQ plates received, in even portions, the genomic DNA of each subset. Assay used: immunoSEQ multiplex PCR; TCRdb lists only in-frame clones, some missing. The sample yields 2,500,000 or so clones, approximately 93% seen once. The sequenced sample consisted of naive CD4+ T cells from PBMCs. Stated subset: CD45RA+ positively selected. V and J are TRBV28 and TRBJ2-7; no clear D. The TCR comes from a man aged 18 to 29 in good health. Some clones in this sample may be carry-over from other donors' samples. This chain's CDR3 is CASSFWRLRNEQYF. The DNA of the CDR3 is TGTGCCAGCAGTTTTTGGCGCCTCAGGAACGAGCAGTACTTC.